One sample yielded the 5 T cell receptor beta chains listed below, sequenced in a study of naive and memory T cell subsets. These receptors' antigens are unknown. Study findings and constraints: A few larger clonotypes appeared in naive repertoires, especially CD8, possibly memory cells re-expressing CD45RA.

The beta constant-region primer was an equimolar mix of two oligonucleotides covering TRBC1 and TRBC2. Four rounds of PCR amplified the ligated cDNA using nested alpha and beta constant-region primers plus SP2. TCRdb re-called the UMI-ligation and nested PCR reads with MiXCR, one entry per CDR3 protein. The table lists about 90,000 distinct CDR3 sequences, around 11% of them singletons, with 0.13% in the top ten. Input material: naive CD4+ T cells from blood. The receptors were gathered from a human donor in good health.

This clonotype came up a few times. The chain has TRBV6-6 and TRBJ2-7, with D unclear. The V and J ends lost 0 bases and 4 bases respectively, with 10 bases between them. Germline V gene lookup returns CDR1 MNHNY and CDR2 SVGAGI (reference sequence). The CDR3 extends over 14 amino acids. The CDR3 DNA is TGTGCCAGCAGTTACTCTTCGGACCCGTACGAGCAGTACTTC. Its translation is CASSYSSDPYEQYF.

This clonotype was detected ten times or more. V usage is TRBV20-1 and J usage is TRBJ2-5; D remains unclear. There are 12 residues in the CDR3. The germline V gene has CDR1 DFQATT and CDR2 SNEGSKA (reference sequence). V lost 3 bases and J 3 bases, leaving 8 bases between the germline ends. CDR3: CSASLIEETQYF. The CDR3 DNA reads as TGCAGTGCTAGTCTTATTGAAGAGACCCAGTACTTC.

Only a few counts were recorded for this clonotype. The CDR3 sequence: CASSLGRREKLFF. The CDR3 DNA reads as TGTGCCAGCAGCTTGGGGCGGAGAGAAAAACTGTTTTTT. The V and J genes are TRBV7-6 and TRBJ1-4; tentatively, D is TRBD1 (5 bases). Trimming stripped 3 bases from V and 8 bases from J, with 10 bases between. This CDR3 has 13 amino acids. Germline V gene lookup returns CDR1 SGHVS and CDR2 FNYEAQ.

The J gene is TRBJ2-7, the V gene TRBV12-3 or TRBV12-4; D possibly corresponds to TRBD2 (6 bases). The CDR3 totals 14 residues. V lost 2 bases and J lost 5, with 13 bases in between. The CDR3 nucleotides are TGTGCCAGCAGTTTAAACGGGGGAAGAAACGAGCAGTACTTC. Translation gives CASSLNGGRNEQYF.

The chain has TRBV5-1 and TRBJ2-2; 7 bases line up with TRBD1. CDR3 length: 19 residues. Germline-derived CDR1 and CDR2 are SGHRS and YFSETQ. After removal of 0 bases from V and 0 bases from J, the junction contained 11 bases not matched to a gene. The CDR3 nucleotides read TGCGCCAGCAGCTTGGCCCGAGAAAGACAGGGCCCGAACACCGGGGAGCTGTTTTTT. It specifies CASSLARERQGPNTGELFF.